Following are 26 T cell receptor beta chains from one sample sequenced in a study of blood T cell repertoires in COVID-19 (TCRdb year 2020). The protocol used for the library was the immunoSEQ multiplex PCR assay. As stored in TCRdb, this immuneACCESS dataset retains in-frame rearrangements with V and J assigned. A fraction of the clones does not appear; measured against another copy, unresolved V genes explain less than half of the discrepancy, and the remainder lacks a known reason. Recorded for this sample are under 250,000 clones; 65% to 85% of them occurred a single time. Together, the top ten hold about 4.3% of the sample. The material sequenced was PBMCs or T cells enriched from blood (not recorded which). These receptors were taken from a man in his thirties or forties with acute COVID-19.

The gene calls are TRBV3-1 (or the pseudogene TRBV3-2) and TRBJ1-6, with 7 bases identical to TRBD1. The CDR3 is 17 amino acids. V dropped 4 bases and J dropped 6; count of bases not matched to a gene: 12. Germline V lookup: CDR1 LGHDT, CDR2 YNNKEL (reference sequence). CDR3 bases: TGTGCCAGCAGCCCAACAGGGGACCTAGGGCTTAATTCACCCCTCCACTTT. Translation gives CASSPTGDLGLNSPLHF.

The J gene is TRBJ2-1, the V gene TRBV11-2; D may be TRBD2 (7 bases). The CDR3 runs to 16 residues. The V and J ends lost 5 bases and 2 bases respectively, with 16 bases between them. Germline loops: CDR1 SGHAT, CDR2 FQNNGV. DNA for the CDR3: TGTGCCAGCAGCGGCCTTGAAGGGGGGGCCTACAATGAGCAGTTCTTC. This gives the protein CASSGLEGGAYNEQFF.

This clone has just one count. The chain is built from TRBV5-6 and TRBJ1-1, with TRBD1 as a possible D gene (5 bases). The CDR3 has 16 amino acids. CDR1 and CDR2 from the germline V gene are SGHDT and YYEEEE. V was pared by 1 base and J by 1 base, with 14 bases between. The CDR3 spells CASSLRVQGWNTEAFF. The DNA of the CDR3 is TGTGCCAGCAGCTTGAGAGTCCAGGGATGGAACACTGAAGCTTTCTTT.

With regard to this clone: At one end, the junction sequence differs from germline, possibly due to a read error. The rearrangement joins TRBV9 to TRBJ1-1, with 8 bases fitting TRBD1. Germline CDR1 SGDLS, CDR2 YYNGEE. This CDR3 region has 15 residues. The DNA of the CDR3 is TGTGCCAGCAGCACCCGCCGGGACAGGAACGCTGAAGCTTTCTTT. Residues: CASSTRRDRNAEAFF.

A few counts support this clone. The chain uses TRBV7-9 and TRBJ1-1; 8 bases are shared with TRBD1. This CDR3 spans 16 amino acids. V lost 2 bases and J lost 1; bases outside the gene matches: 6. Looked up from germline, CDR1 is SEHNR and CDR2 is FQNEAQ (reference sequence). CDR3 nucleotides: TGTGCCAGCAGCTTAATCCAGGGGGCTAGGAACACTGAAGCTTTCTTT. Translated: CASSLIQGARNTEAFF.

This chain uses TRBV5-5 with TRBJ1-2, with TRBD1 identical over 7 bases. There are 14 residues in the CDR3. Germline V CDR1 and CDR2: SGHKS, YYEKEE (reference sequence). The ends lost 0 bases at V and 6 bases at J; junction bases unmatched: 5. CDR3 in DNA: TGTGCCAGCAGCTTGGGACAGGGAGTTCATGGCTACACCTTC. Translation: CASSLGQGVHGYTF.

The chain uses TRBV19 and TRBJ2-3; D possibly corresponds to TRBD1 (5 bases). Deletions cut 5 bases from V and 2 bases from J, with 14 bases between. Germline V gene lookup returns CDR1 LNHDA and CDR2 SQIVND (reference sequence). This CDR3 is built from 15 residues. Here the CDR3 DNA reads TGTGCCAGTAGTCTAACCGACAGTTACACAGATACGCAGTATTTT. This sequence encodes CASSLTDSYTDTQYF.

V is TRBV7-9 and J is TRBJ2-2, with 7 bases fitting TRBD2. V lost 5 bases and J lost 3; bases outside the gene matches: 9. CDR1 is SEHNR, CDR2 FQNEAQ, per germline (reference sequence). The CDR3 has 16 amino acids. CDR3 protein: CASSPNTGGHTGELFF. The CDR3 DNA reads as TGTGCCAGCAGCCCAAACACGGGGGGACACACCGGGGAGCTGTTTTTT.

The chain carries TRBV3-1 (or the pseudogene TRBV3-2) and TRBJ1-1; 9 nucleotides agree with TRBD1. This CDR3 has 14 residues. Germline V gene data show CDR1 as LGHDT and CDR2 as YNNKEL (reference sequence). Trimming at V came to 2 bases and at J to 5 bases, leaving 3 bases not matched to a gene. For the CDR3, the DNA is TGTGCCAGCAGCCAAACAGGGGGCAGGACTGAAGCTTTCTTT. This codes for CASSQTGGRTEAFF.

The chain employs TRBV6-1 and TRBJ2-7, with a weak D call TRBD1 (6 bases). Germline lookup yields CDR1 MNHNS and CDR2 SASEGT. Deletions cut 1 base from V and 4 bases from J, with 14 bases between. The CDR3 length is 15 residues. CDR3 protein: CASSEGQGNFYEQYF. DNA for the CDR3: TGTGCCAGCAGTGAAGGGCAGGGGAACTTTTACGAGCAGTACTTC.

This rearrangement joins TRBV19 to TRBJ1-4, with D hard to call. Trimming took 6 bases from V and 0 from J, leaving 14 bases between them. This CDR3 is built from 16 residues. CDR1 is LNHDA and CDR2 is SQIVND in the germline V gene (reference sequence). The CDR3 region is CASSLDLLATNEKLFF. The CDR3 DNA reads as TGTGCCAGTAGCCTAGACCTCCTTGCAACTAATGAAAAACTGTTTTTT.

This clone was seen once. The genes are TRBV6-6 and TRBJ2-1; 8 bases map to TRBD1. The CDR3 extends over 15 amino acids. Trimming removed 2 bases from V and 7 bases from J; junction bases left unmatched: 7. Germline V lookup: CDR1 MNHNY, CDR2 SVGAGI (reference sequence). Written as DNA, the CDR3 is TGTGCCAGCAGTTACGGGCAGGGGGCGTTGAATGAGCAGTTCTTC. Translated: CASSYGQGALNEQFF.

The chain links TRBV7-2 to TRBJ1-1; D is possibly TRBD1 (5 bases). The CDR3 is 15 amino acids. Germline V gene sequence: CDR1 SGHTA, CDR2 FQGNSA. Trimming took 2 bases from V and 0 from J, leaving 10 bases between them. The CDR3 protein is CASSLQGLMNTEAFF. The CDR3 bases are TGTGCCAGCAGCTTACAGGGACTGATGAACACTGAAGCTTTCTTT.

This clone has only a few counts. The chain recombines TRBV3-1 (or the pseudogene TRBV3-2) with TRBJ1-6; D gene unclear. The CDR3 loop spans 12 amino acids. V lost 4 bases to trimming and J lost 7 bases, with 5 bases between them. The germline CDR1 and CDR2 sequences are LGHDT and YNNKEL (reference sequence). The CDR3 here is CASSPPNSPLHF. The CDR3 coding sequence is TGTGCCAGCAGCCCCCCAAATTCACCCCTCCACTTT.

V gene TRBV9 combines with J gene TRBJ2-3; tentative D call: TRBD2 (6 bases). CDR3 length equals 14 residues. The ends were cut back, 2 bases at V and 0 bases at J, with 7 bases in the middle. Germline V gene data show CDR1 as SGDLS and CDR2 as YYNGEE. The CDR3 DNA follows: TGTGCCAGCAGCGTTCGGGGGAGCACAGATACGCAGTATTTT. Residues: CASSVRGSTDTQYF.

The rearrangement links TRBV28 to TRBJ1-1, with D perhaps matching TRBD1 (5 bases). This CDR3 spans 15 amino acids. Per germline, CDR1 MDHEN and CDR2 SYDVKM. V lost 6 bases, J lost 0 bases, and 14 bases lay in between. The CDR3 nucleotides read TGTGCCAGCAGGGGGGGACCGCTCATGAACACTGAAGCTTTCTTT. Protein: CASRGGPLMNTEAFF. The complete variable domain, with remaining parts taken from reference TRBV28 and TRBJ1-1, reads DVKVTQSSRYLVKRTGEKVFLECVQDMDHENMFWYRQDPGLGLRLIYFSYDVKMKEKGDIPEGYSVSREKKERFSLILESASTNQTSMYLCASRGGPLMNTEAFFGQGTRLTVV.

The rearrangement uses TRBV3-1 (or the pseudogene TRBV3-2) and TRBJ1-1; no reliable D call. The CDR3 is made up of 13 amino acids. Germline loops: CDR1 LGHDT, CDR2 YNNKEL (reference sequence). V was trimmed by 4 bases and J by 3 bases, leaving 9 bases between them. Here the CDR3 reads CASSRGRDTEAFF. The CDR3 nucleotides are TGTGCCAGCAGCCGAGGGCGTGACACTGAAGCTTTCTTT.

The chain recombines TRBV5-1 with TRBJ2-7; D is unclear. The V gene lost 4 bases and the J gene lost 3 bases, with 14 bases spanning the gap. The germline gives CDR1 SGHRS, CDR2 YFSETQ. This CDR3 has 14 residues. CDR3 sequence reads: CASSQIRIGYEQYF. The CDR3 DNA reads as TGCGCCAGCAGCCAAATTCGTATCGGCTACGAGCAGTACTTC.

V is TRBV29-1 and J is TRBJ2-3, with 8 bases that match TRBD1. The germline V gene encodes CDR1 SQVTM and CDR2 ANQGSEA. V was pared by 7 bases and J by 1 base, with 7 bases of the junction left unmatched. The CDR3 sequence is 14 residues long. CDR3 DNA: TGCAGCGCACGGACAGGGTTGGGCACAGATACGCAGTATTTT. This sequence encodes CSARTGLGTDTQYF.

Here the CDR3 DNA reads TGTGCCAGCAGTCCCCCGCCCCCCGGTATTGAAGCTTTCTTT. This translates into CASSPPPPGIEAFF. The J gene is TRBJ1-1, the V gene TRBV27; D gene ambiguous. In germline, CDR1 is MNHEY, CDR2 SMNVEV (reference sequence). The CDR3 spans 14 residues. Trimming pared 5 bases from V and 7 bases from J, leaving 17 bases between.

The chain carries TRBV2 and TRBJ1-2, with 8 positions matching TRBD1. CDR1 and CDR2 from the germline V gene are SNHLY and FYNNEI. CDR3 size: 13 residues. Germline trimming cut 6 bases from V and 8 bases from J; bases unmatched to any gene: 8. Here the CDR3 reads CASREQGVGGYTF. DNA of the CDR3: TGTGCCAGCAGGGAACAGGGGGTAGGCGGCTACACCTTC.

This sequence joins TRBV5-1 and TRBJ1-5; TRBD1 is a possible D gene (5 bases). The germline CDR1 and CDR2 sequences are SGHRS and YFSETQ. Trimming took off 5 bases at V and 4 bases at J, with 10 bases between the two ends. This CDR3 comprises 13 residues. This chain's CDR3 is CASRGGSNQPQHF. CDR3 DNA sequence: TGCGCCAGCAGGGGGGGATCAAATCAGCCCCAGCATTTT. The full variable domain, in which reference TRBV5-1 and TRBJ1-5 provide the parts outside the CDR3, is KAGVTQTPRYLIKTRGQQVTLSCSPISGHRSVSWYQQTPGQGLQFLFEYFSETQRNKGNFPGRFSGRQFSNSRSEMNVSTLELGDSALYLCASRGGSNQPQHFGDGTRLSIL.

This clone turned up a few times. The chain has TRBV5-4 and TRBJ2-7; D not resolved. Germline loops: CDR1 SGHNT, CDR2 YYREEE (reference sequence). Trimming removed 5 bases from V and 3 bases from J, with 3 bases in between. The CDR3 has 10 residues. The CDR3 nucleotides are TGTGCCAGCAGTCTCTACGAGCAGTACTTC. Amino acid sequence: CASSLYEQYF.

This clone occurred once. The DNA for the CDR3 is TGCGCCAGCAGCAAGGAGATAACCGACAGGGGCTACGAGCAGTACTTC. Its translation: CASSKEITDRGYEQYF. The V call is TRBV5-1, the J call TRBJ2-7; 8 bases are shared with TRBD1. Germline loops: CDR1 SGHRS, CDR2 YFSETQ. The CDR3 runs 16 residues. The ends lost 4 bases at V and 3 bases at J; junction bases unmatched: 12.

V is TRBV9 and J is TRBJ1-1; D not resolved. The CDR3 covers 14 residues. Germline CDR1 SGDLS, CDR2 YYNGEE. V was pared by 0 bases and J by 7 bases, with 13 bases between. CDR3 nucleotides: TGTGCCAGCAGCGTAGGACCATGGGCCAATGAAGCTTTCTTT. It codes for CASSVGPWANEAFF.

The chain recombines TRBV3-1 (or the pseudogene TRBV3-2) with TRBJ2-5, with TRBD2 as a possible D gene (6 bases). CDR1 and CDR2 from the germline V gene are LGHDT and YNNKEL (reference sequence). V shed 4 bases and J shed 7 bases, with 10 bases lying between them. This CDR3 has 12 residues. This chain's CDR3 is CASSREEGTQYF. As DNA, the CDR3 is TGTGCCAGCAGCCGGGAGGAAGGGACCCAGTACTTC.